The rows below give T cell receptor beta chains drawn from one sample of a study of blood T cell repertoires in COVID-19. Clones were read by immunoSEQ multiplex PCR, and TCRdb kept only the in-frame ones, dropping some. The data contain some 230,000 clones, approximately 84% of them singletons. Source material: peripheral blood. The receptors originated from a woman aged 60-75 years with acute or convalescent COVID-19. Each CDR3 is given with its conserved first and last residue. The D gene is left open where the match is weak. A row's size may be missing; if present it is once, few, many or a size class.

clone size	D gene	V gene	J gene	CDR3 DNA	CDR3 protein
.	.	TRBV19	TRBJ2-7	TGTGCCAGTAGTCCTCGGGACAAACCCTACGAGCAGTACTTC	CASSPRDKPYEQYF
.	.	TRBV30	TRBJ2-7	TGTGCCTGGAGTGCCCGACAGAGGATCTCCTACGAGCAGTACTTC	CAWSARQRISYEQYF
.	TRBD2	TRBV5-1	TRBJ2-3	TGCGCCAGCAGCCCCTACCTAGCGGGGGTAGATACGCAGTATTTT	CASSPYLAGVDTQYF
.	.	TRBV5-4	TRBJ1-2	TGTGCCAGCAGCCCTGGGGGGGGCGAAGGCTACACCTTC	CASSPGGGEGYTF
once	TRBD1	TRBV19	TRBJ1-1	TGTGCCAGTAGTGCCCCCTCTCCAGGGGGCAAATCTTTCTTT	CASSAPSPGGKSFF
few	TRBD1	TRBV27	TRBJ2-7	TGTGCCAGCAGTTCAGGGGGCTCCTACGAGCAGTACTTC	CASSSGGSYEQYF
.	TRBD1	TRBV11-2	TRBJ1-6	TGTGCCAGCAGCTATACAGGGGGTAAAATCTCACCCCTCCACTTT	CASSYTGGKISPLHF
.	.	TRBV9	TRBJ2-2	TGTGCCAGCAGCAAGGGACTTTCAAACACCGGGGAGCTGTTTTTT	CASSKGLSNTGELFF
.	TRBD1	TRBV19	TRBJ1-1	TGTGCCAGTAGTGCAGGGGGCGGTTACACTGAAGCTTTCTTT	CASSAGGGYTEAFF
.	.	TRBV18	TRBJ1-1	TGTGCCAGCTCACCCTCGTTTAGGGGCACTGAAGCTTTCTTT	CASSPSFRGTEAFF
.	.	TRBV7-2	TRBJ1-5	TGTGCCAGCAGCTTAACCATCAGGGACAATCAGCCCCAGCATTTT	CASSLTIRDNQPQHF
once	TRBD1	TRBV27	TRBJ2-7	TGTGCCAGCTCTCCCCGGACAGGCCCCTACGAGCAGTACTTC	CASSPRTGPYEQYF
.	TRBD1	TRBV27	TRBJ1-2	TGTGCCAGCAGTTTGACAGGGGATGTCGATGGCTACACCTTC	CASSLTGDVDGYTF
once	.	TRBV3-1/TRBV3-2	TRBJ1-2	TGTGCCAGCAGCCAAGATCACCAGGGCTATGGCTACACCTTC	CASSQDHQGYGYTF
.	TRBD1	TRBV19	TRBJ1-5	TGTGCCAGTAGTCAACAGGGGCCTAATTATCAGCCCCAGCATTTT	CASSQQGPNYQPQHF
few	.	TRBV9	TRBJ1-6	TGTGCCAGCAGCGTAGGTCCCAACGGGAATTCACCCCTCCACTTT	CASSVGPNGNSPLHF
.	.	TRBV5-1	TRBJ1-6	TGCGCCAGCAGCTTGGGGGTCTCGGGGAATTCACCCCTCCACTTT	CASSLGVSGNSPLHF
.	.	TRBV7-2	TRBJ2-3	TGTGCCAGCAGCTTTAGGGGGGGCCAAGAAGATACGCAGTATTTT	CASSFRGGQEDTQYF
.	TRBD1	TRBV5-1	TRBJ1-4	TGCGCCAGCAGCACCAGACCGGGACAGGCGAATGAAAAACTGTTTTTT	CASSTRPGQANEKLFF
.	TRBD2	TRBV9	TRBJ2-1	TGTGCCAGCAGCAAGGGACTAGCGGGGGCATATGAGCAGTTCTTC	CASSKGLAGAYEQFF
.	.	TRBV19	TRBJ2-2	TGTGCCAGTACGGTTAGGGGCTGGAGCACCGGGGAGCTGTTTTTT	CASTVRGWSTGELFF
.	TRBD1	TRBV7-9	TRBJ1-2	TGTGCCAGCAGCCCCGGGACAGGGTACAACTATGGCTACACCTTC	CASSPGTGYNYGYTF
once	.	TRBV6-5	TRBJ2-2	.	CASSSSRGTGELFF
few	TRBD1	TRBV28	TRBJ1-4	TGTGCCAGCAGCCAAGACAGGGGGTTCCTTGAAAAACTGTTTTTT	CASSQDRGFLEKLFF
once	TRBD2	TRBV4-1	TRBJ2-1	TGCGCCAGCAGCCAAGATCGTCCCAGCGGGGGGGCAATTTCCTACAATGAGCAGTTCTTC	CASSQDRPSGGAISYNEQFF
once	TRBD2	TRBV27	TRBJ2-5	TGTGCCAGCAGTTTACTAGCGGGAGTCAGGGGGACCCAGTACTTC	CASSLLAGVRGTQYF
.	.	TRBV28	TRBJ1-6	TGTGCCAGCAGTTCTCACGGGGGATCCTCCTATAATTCACCCCTCCACTTT	CASSSHGGSSYNSPLHF
.	.	TRBV12-3/TRBV12-4	TRBJ1-2	TGTGCCAGCAGTCAAACAGGGTCCTATGGCTACACCTTC	CASSQTGSYGYTF
few	TRBD2	TRBV7-9	TRBJ2-1	TGTGCCAGCAGCTTAGGCCGGACTAGCGGGGGTGAAGAAGATGAGCAGTTCTTC	CASSLGRTSGGEEDEQFF
once	TRBD1	TRBV9	TRBJ1-2	TGTGCCAGCGCTAACGCAGGGGGCTATGGCTACACCTTC	CASANAGGYGYTF
.	.	TRBV30	TRBJ1-2	TGTGCCTGGAGTAATTCGCAGTCCCCTGGCTACACCTTC	CAWSNSQSPGYTF
.	TRBD1	TRBV27	TRBJ2-2	TGTGCCAGCAGGCTAGTTGGGACAGGGGGCACCGGGGAGCTGTTTTTT	CASRLVGTGGTGELFF
few	TRBD1	TRBV5-5	TRBJ2-7	TGTGCCCTCACTGAGGGGGCGACTACCTTCTACGAGCAGTACTTC	CALTEGATTFYEQYF
.	TRBD1	TRBV5-1	TRBJ2-2	TGCGCCAGCAGCTCCCGGGACAGCGCGAACACCGGGGAGCTGTTTTTT	CASSSRDSANTGELFF
once	.	TRBV29-1	TRBJ1-2	TGCAGCGCCGACGAGGGGGGCGCGGGGGGTGGCTACACCTTC	CSADEGGAGGGYTF
few	TRBD1	TRBV19	TRBJ2-7	TGTGCCAGTAGTAGGGGCCGGGCAGGGGGCCACGAGCAGTACTTC	CASSRGRAGGHEQYF
.	.	TRBV18	TRBJ1-1	TGTGCCAGCTCAAGTCAGTACACTGAAGCTTTCTTT	CASSSQYTEAFF
.	TRBD1	TRBV4-2	TRBJ2-3	TGTGCCAGCAGCCAAGTTGACAGGGCAGATACGCAGTATTTT	CASSQVDRADTQYF
.	TRBD1	TRBV30	TRBJ1-3	TGTGCCTGGAGTAGGGACAGTATCTCTGGAAACACCATATATTTT	CAWSRDSISGNTIYF
.	TRBD1	TRBV6-5	TRBJ1-3	TGTGCCAGCAGACAGACAGGGTCGGGCACCATATATTTT	CASRQTGSGTIYF